The 10 T cell receptor beta chains given below trace back to one sample, sequenced in a study of shared clonotypes between healthy human individuals. Clones were sequenced by immunoSEQ multiplex PCR, and TCRdb holds only the in-frame ones, with some missing. The sample has roughly 1,500,000 clones, approximately 98.5% seen once. Input material: naive CD4+ T cells sorted from blood. Stated subset: CD45RA+ positively selected. These TCRs come from a man aged 30-40 years in good health.

The CDR3: CSPLGLARGEQFF. The CDR3 DNA follows: TGCAGCCCCTTGGGACTTGCCAGGGGTGAGCAGTTCTTC. The rearrangement joins TRBV29-1 to TRBJ2-1; D possibly uses TRBD1 or TRBD2 (6 bases each). V lost 8 bases and J 9 bases, leaving 20 bases between the germline ends. In germline, CDR1 is SQVTM, CDR2 ANQGSEA. The CDR3 loop spans 13 amino acids.

The chain links TRBV6-6 to TRBJ2-7; possibly TRBD1 for D (6 bases). The CDR3 runs to 15 residues. In germline, CDR1 is MNHNY, CDR2 SVGAGI (reference sequence). V was clipped by 4 bases and J by 2 bases, with 15 bases between them. This CDR3 reads CASSSRDIFPYEQYF. Here the CDR3 DNA reads TGTGCCAGCAGTTCCCGGGACATTTTTCCCTACGAGCAGTACTTC.

J is TRBJ1-1 and V is TRBV29-1; D may be TRBD1 (5 bases). V was pared by 6 bases and J by 0 bases, with 17 bases between. In germline, CDR1 is SQVTM, CDR2 ANQGSEA. CDR3 size: 15 residues. The DNA for the CDR3 is TGCAGCGTGGCACCGGGACCTTCAATGAACACTGAAGCTTTCTTT. It yields the protein CSVAPGPSMNTEAFF.

J is TRBJ2-1 and V is TRBV11-2; D remains unclear. Between the trimmed V and J ends, which lost 4 bases and 6 bases, there was a span of 10 bases. The CDR3 length is 13 residues. CDR1 and CDR2 from the germline V gene are SGHAT and FQNNGV. CDR3 nucleotide sequence: TGTGCCAGCAGCTCCCCCCCCCGCAATGAGCAGTTCTTC. Translating it yields CASSSPPRNEQFF.

The V gene is TRBV5-1, the J gene TRBJ2-7, with 7 nucleotides matching TRBD2. The V gene end was trimmed by 6 bases and the J gene end by 3 bases; junction bases not matched to a gene: 9. Per the germline V gene, CDR1 is SGHRS and CDR2 is YFSETQ. The CDR3 runs to 14 residues. The DNA of the CDR3 is TGCGCCAGCACCGCTAGCGGCCAGGGCTACGAGCAGTACTTC. Protein: CASTASGQGYEQYF.

The chain combines TRBV11-3 with TRBJ2-7, with 9 bases matching TRBD1. Germline V gene sequence: CDR1 SGHNT, CDR2 YENEEA. The CDR3 totals 15 residues. V dropped 5 bases and J dropped 3; count of bases not matched to a gene: 8. The DNA of the CDR3 is TGTGCCAGCAGCGCCTCCGGGACAGGGTACTACGAGCAGTACTTC. The encoded protein is CASSASGTGYYEQYF.

In DNA form, the CDR3 reads TGTGCCACCGGCCGGGGGGGCTGGTCCTACGAGCAGTACTTC. It specifies CATGRGGWSYEQYF. This rearrangement joins TRBV5-4 to TRBJ2-7; 8 positions agree with TRBD2. Germline V gene lookup returns CDR1 SGHNT and CDR2 YYREEE (reference sequence). With 9 bases clipped from V and 1 base from J, the junction kept 9 bases outside the gene matches. The length of the CDR3 is 14 residues.

V is TRBV19 and J is TRBJ1-5; the match to TRBD1 covers 9 bases. V trimming: 7 bases; J trimming: 3 bases; junction bases outside the gene matches: 7. The CDR3 extends over 15 amino acids. In germline, CDR1 is LNHDA, CDR2 SQIVND (reference sequence). For the CDR3, the DNA is TGTGCCAGTACTACGGGACAGGGATACAATCAGCCCCAGCATTTT. The encoded protein is CASTTGQGYNQPQHF.

V usage is TRBV15 and J usage is TRBJ2-1; perhaps D is TRBD1 or TRBD2 (6 bases each). Trimming stripped 1 base from V and 6 bases from J, with 7 bases between. This CDR3 contains 13 residues. Germline loops: CDR1 LNHNV, CDR2 YYDKDF (reference sequence). CDR3 bases: TGTGCCACCAGCAGAGGGGGGGCCAATGAGCAGTTCTTC. This translates into CATSRGGANEQFF.

The chain links TRBV27 to TRBJ2-7; 7 bases are a match to TRBD2. The CDR3 runs 14 residues. With 7 bases clipped from V and 6 bases from J, the junction kept 12 bases outside the gene matches. Germline CDR1 is MNHEY and CDR2 is SMNVEV (reference sequence). CDR3 nucleotide sequence: TGTGCCAGCAACCAGGTGGGGTGGGGGGGCGAGCAGTACTTC. Protein sequence: CASNQVGWGGEQYF.